Each of the 27 T cell receptor beta chains below was sequenced from the same sample in a study of patients and donors after allogeneic stem cell transplantation. TCRdb re-called the RT-PCR reads through MiXCR, storing one row per CDR3 protein. The table shows hundreds of thousands of distinct CDR3 sequences, with about 37% occurring only once. Sequenced input: blood, either unsorted or a sorted T cell fraction (not recorded which). All receptors come from a human donor who was either an allogeneic HSCT recipient or a stem cell or donor lymphocyte infusion donor (not recorded which). It is not recorded whose cells these are; they may come from a transplant donor.

V usage is TRBV24-1 and J usage is TRBJ2-3; D unclear. This CDR3 is 15 amino acids long. The germline V gene has CDR1 KGHDR and CDR2 SFDVKD. V was cut by 4 bases and J by 3 bases, with 13 bases left in between. The CDR3 region is CATSDPSVGTDTQYF. In DNA, the CDR3 is TGTGCCACCAGTGACCCTTCAGTGGGAACAGATACGCAGTATTTT.

The rearrangement uses TRBV29-1 and TRBJ1-2; D unresolved. This CDR3 spans 12 amino acids. The V gene lost 1 base and the J gene lost 7 bases, with 10 bases spanning the gap. Per germline, CDR1 SQVTM and CDR2 ANQGSEA. Written as DNA, the CDR3 is TGCAGCGTTGAAGCTCGCAGTCTTGGCTACACCTTC. It encodes CSVEARSLGYTF. Complete variable domain (other parts from reference TRBV29-1 and TRBJ1-2): SAVISQKPSRDICQRGTSLTIQCQVDSQVTMMFWYRQQPGQSLTLIATANQGSEATYESGFVIDKFPISRPNLTFSTLTVSNMSPEDSSIYLCSVEARSLGYTFGSGTRLTVV.

The rearrangement links TRBV30 to TRBJ1-2; D is ambiguous. The germline V gene has CDR1 GTSNPN and CDR2 SVGIG (reference sequence). The CDR3 sequence is 12 residues long. V lost 0 bases, J lost 5 bases, and 7 bases lay in between. CDR3 nucleotide sequence: TGTGCCTGGAGTGTACTACAATATGGCTACACCTTC. It yields the protein CAWSVLQYGYTF.

This chain links TRBV7-9 with TRBJ1-1; D unresolved. With 4 bases removed from V and 7 bases from J, the gap between germline ends came to 13 bases. The germline V gene encodes CDR1 SEHNR and CDR2 FQNEAQ (reference sequence). The CDR3 sequence is 13 residues long. The CDR3 DNA sequence: TGTGCCAGCAGCTCGGCAGCCGGCAGTGAAGCTTTCTTT. The encoded protein is CASSSAAGSEAFF.

V and J are TRBV14 and TRBJ1-6; D unresolved. CDR1 and CDR2 from the germline V gene are SGHDN and FVKESK. The CDR3 has 17 amino acids. Trimming cost V 1 base and J 0 bases, with 10 bases left between them. CDR3 nucleotide sequence: TGTGCCAGCAGCCAAGTAGACGGGAGCTCCTATAATTCACCCCTCCACTTT. Residues: CASSQVDGSSYNSPLHF.

V is TRBV7-9 and J is TRBJ1-2; 7 nucleotides align to TRBD1. CDR3 size: 13 residues. In germline, CDR1 is SEHNR, CDR2 FQNEAQ (reference sequence). Trimming at V came to 1 base and at J to 7 bases, leaving 3 bases not matched to a gene. In nucleotides, the CDR3 is TGTGCCAGCAGCTTAGAGGGGGCGAGTGGCTACACCTTC. Protein sequence: CASSLEGASGYTF. Full variable domain (missing parts from reference TRBV7-9 and TRBJ1-2): DTGVSQNPRHKITKRGQNVTFRCDPISEHNRLYWYRQTLGQGPEFLTYFQNEAQLEKSRLLSDRFSAERPKGSFSTLEIQRTEQGDSAMYLCASSLEGASGYTFGSGTRLTVV.

The genes are TRBV29-1 and TRBJ1-2, with D perhaps TRBD1 (5 bases). CDR1 is SQVTM and CDR2 is ANQGSEA in the germline V gene. The CDR3 spans 12 residues. Trimming took 4 bases from V and 6 from J, leaving 12 bases between them. The CDR3 reads CSVGGGTHGYTF. The CDR3 DNA reads as TGCAGCGTTGGAGGAGGGACCCATGGCTACACCTTC.

The gene calls are TRBV2 and TRBJ2-7; D perhaps matches TRBD1 (5 bases). The CDR3 is 14 amino acids. Germline CDR1 reads SNHLY; CDR2 reads FYNNEI. The V end lost 2 bases, the J end lost 2 bases, and 10 bases lay between the germline ends. CDR3 residues: CASSETDSPYEQYF. CDR3 bases: TGTGCCAGCAGTGAAACCGACAGCCCCTACGAGCAGTACTTC.

The CDR3 coding sequence is TGCAGCGATCTCCGGGCAGCCGTCAATCAGCCCCAGCATTTT. This codes for CSDLRAAVNQPQHF. This chain joins TRBV29-1 and TRBJ1-5; D is uncertain. The CDR3 totals 14 residues. V lost 7 bases, J lost 3 bases, and 16 bases lay in between. Looked up from germline, CDR1 is SQVTM and CDR2 is ANQGSEA.

This chain connects TRBV7-9 to TRBJ2-1; TRBD1 aligns across 7 bases. V gave up 3 bases and J gave up 10 bases; unmatched junction bases: 15. Germline-derived CDR1 and CDR2 are SEHNR and FQNEAQ (reference sequence). This CDR3 is 16 amino acids long. CDR3 amino acids: CASSFNPGQYSNEQFF. The DNA of the CDR3 is TGTGCCAGCAGCTTCAACCCGGGACAGTACAGCAACGAGCAGTTCTTC.

This clonotype has more than one count but fewer than ten. The chain combines TRBV14 with TRBJ2-2; D unresolved. Germline V lookup: CDR1 SGHDN, CDR2 FVKESK. V lost 0 bases, J lost 6 bases, and 2 bases lay in between. This CDR3 spans 12 amino acids. This CDR3 is CASSQEAGELFF. The CDR3 DNA is TGTGCCAGCAGCCAAGAGGCCGGGGAGCTGTTTTTT.

The chain is built from TRBV7-9 and TRBJ1-6, with TRBD1 as a possible D gene (5 bases). Trimming pared 4 bases from V and 9 bases from J, leaving 16 bases between. The CDR3 extends over 15 amino acids. Germline V CDR1 and CDR2: SEHNR, FQNEAQ (reference sequence). The DNA for the CDR3 is TGTGCCAGCAGCTCCACGGGGAAGGGGACTTCACCCCTCCACTTT. Translating gives CASSSTGKGTSPLHF. The whole variable domain, remainder taken from reference TRBV7-9 and TRBJ1-6, is DTGVSQNPRHKITKRGQNVTFRCDPISEHNRLYWYRQTLGQGPEFLTYFQNEAQLEKSRLLSDRFSAERPKGSFSTLEIQRTEQGDSAMYLCASSSTGKGTSPLHFGNGTRLTVT.

This clonotype has just a few counts. The chain couples TRBV13 to TRBJ2-5, with D perhaps matching TRBD1 (6 bases). V was shortened by 2 bases and J by 7 bases, with 14 bases between the two germline ends. Germline assignment: CDR1 PRHDT and CDR2 FYEKMQ (reference sequence). This CDR3 has 14 amino acids. As DNA, the CDR3 is TGTGCCAGCAGCTTATCACAGGGTGTTGGGACCCAGTACTTC. Amino acids: CASSLSQGVGTQYF.

The CDR3 sequence is CASSPPVGGGNEKLFF. Here the CDR3 DNA reads TGTGCCAGCAGCCCCCCTGTTGGGGGGGGAAATGAAAAACTGTTTTTT. The V gene is TRBV4-2, the J gene TRBJ1-4; TRBD1 might be the D (5 bases). The CDR3 loop spans 16 amino acids. V lost 4 bases, J lost 5 bases, and 17 bases lay in between. Looked up from germline, CDR1 is LGHNA and CDR2 is YNFKEQ.

The gene calls are TRBV20-1 and TRBJ2-1; 8 nucleotides line up with TRBD2. Trimming at V came to 6 bases and at J to 2 bases, leaving 12 bases not matched to a gene. In germline, CDR1 is DFQATT, CDR2 SNEGSKA (reference sequence). CDR3 length: 16 residues. In nucleotides, the CDR3 is TGCAGTGCAGTCCCGCTAGCGGGTGACACCTACAATGAGCAGTTCTTC. It yields the protein CSAVPLAGDTYNEQFF.

This chain links TRBV28 with TRBJ1-4; D remains ambiguous. This CDR3 is 15 amino acids long. Germline CDR1 is MDHEN and CDR2 is SYDVKM. V was trimmed by 7 bases and J by 5 bases, leaving 17 bases between them. The CDR3 is CASTPVTERNEKLFF. Written as DNA, the CDR3 is TGTGCCAGCACCCCCGTAACCGAGAGAAATGAAAAACTGTTTTTT.

The gene calls are TRBV29-1 and TRBJ2-6, with D perhaps TRBD2 (6 bases). The CDR3 consists of 15 residues. The V gene's germline CDR1 is SQVTM and CDR2 ANQGSEA. Trimming took 4 bases from V and 1 from J, leaving 11 bases between them. CDR3 in DNA: TGCAGCGTTGGACACGGAGGGTCTGGGGCCAACGTCCTGACTTTC. Encoded protein: CSVGHGGSGANVLTF.

This chain uses TRBV12-3 or TRBV12-4 with TRBJ2-3, with a weak D call TRBD2 (6 bases). V shed 1 base and J shed 2 bases, with 7 bases lying between them. The CDR3 spans 14 residues. The CDR3 spells CASSLGGLTDTQYF. The CDR3, as DNA: TGTGCCAGCAGTTTAGGGGGACTCACAGATACGCAGTATTTT.

V gene TRBV27 combines with J gene TRBJ1-5; TRBD1 matches 9 bases. V was clipped by 8 bases and J by 4 bases; unmatched bases: 9. The CDR3 has 15 amino acids. Germline lookup yields CDR1 MNHEY and CDR2 SMNVEV (reference sequence). CDR3 sequence: CASQSGTGINQPQHF. As DNA, the CDR3 is TGTGCCAGCCAGTCCGGGACAGGGATTAATCAGCCCCAGCATTTT.

This clonotype occurred a few times. V is TRBV20-1 and J is TRBJ1-1, with a tentative D call TRBD1 (6 bases). Germline V CDR1 and CDR2: DFQATT, SNEGSKA (reference sequence). Between the trimmed V and J ends, which lost 3 bases and 2 bases, there was a span of 16 bases. The CDR3 totals 15 residues. CDR3 residues: CSASPPGTLNTEAFF. Here the CDR3 DNA reads TGCAGTGCTAGTCCCCCCGGGACACTCAACACTGAAGCTTTCTTT.

CDR3: CSVPIITGPPNYGYTF. The CDR3 DNA reads TGCAGCGTTCCAATCATAACAGGGCCCCCGAACTATGGCTACACCTTC. The chain carries TRBV29-1 and TRBJ1-2, with D possibly being TRBD1 (6 bases). The CDR3 totals 16 residues. The V gene's germline CDR1 is SQVTM and CDR2 ANQGSEA. The V gene lost 5 bases and the J gene lost 2 bases, with 21 bases spanning the gap. The complete variable domain, with remaining parts taken from reference TRBV29-1 and TRBJ1-2, reads SAVISQKPSRDICQRGTSLTIQCQVDSQVTMMFWYRQQPGQSLTLIATANQGSEATYESGFVIDKFPISRPNLTFSTLTVSNMSPEDSSIYLCSVPIITGPPNYGYTFGSGTRLTVV.

The gene calls are TRBV9 and TRBJ1-3; D is unclear. The CDR3 length is 14 residues. Trimming took 4 bases from V and 1 from J, leaving 9 bases between them. CDR1 and CDR2 from the germline V gene are SGDLS and YYNGEE. The CDR3 DNA is TGTGCCAGCAGCCAACGGATTTCTGGAAACACCATATATTTT. Amino acid sequence: CASSQRISGNTIYF.

The J gene is TRBJ1-2, the V gene TRBV29-1, with 7 bases identical to TRBD1. Trimming took 3 bases from V and 4 from J; bases not matched to a gene: 8. The CDR3 runs to 14 residues. Looked up from germline, CDR1 is SQVTM and CDR2 is ANQGSEA. The CDR3 protein is CSVEGTDYRYGYTF. In nucleotides, the CDR3 is TGCAGCGTTGAGGGGACAGATTATCGCTATGGCTACACCTTC.

A few counts support this clonotype. V gene TRBV12-3 or TRBV12-4 combines with J gene TRBJ1-6; 9 nucleotides agree with TRBD1. V was clipped by 5 bases and J by 6 bases; unmatched bases: 2. This CDR3 is 14 amino acids long. The CDR3 spells CASSRQGVNSPLHF. The CDR3 DNA follows: TGTGCCAGCAGTCGACAGGGGGTTAATTCACCCCTCCACTTT.

The rearrangement joins TRBV6-5 to TRBJ1-1; D gene unclear. Germline lookup yields CDR1 MNHEY and CDR2 SVGAGI. This CDR3 is built from 14 residues. Between the trimmed V and J ends, which lost 2 bases and 1 base, there was a span of 8 bases. The CDR3 reads CASSYRTANTEAFF. CDR3 sequence (DNA): TGTGCCAGCAGTTACCGAACGGCGAACACTGAAGCTTTCTTT.

The V call is TRBV4-3, the J call TRBJ1-3; D is unresolved. The CDR3 consists of 15 residues. Germline assignment: CDR1 LGHNA and CDR2 YSLEER. The germline V and J ends were trimmed by 0 bases and 1 base, with 7 bases remaining between them. The CDR3 DNA reads TGCGCCAGCAGCCAAGATCACGGGTCTGGAAACACCATATATTTT. Amino acid sequence: CASSQDHGSGNTIYF.

This clonotype occurred a few times. This sequence joins TRBV4-2 and TRBJ2-1, with D tentatively TRBD2 (6 bases). CDR1 is LGHNA, CDR2 YNFKEQ, per germline. This CDR3 contains 17 residues. V was trimmed by 4 bases and J by 5 bases, leaving 21 bases between them. CDR3 bases: TGTGCCAGCAGCCCCCGGCGTAGACGGGGGTTACACAATGAGCAGTTCTTC. As protein: CASSPRRRRGLHNEQFF.